This note documents a single TCR beta chain sequence. Distinct nucleotide sequences in the sample also encode this CDR3. In the original analysis: Estimation of nucleated cell counts relied on the amplification of reference gene primers. Measured with immunoSEQ multiplex PCR; TCRdb has only the in-frame clones, and not every one. V, J and clone size were drawn from that table, and D and trimming were deduced from the DNA. The data show 290,000 or so clones, 90% seen once. This record belongs to a study of blood T cell repertoires in COVID-19. Study at large: The analysed material was cDNA or gDNA that came from T cells, B-cell-depleted T cells, or PBMCs.

Germline CDR1 is MDHEN and CDR2 is SYDVKM. V lost 3 bases, J lost 8 bases, and 10 bases lay in between. The CDR3 loop spans 12 amino acids. The chain uses TRBV28 and TRBJ1-2, with D perhaps matching TRBD1 (6 bases). The clonotype originates from a young woman with acute COVID-19. The source material was PBMCs or T cells enriched from blood (not recorded which). The CDR3 sequence is CASSFRGYGYTF. The DNA for the CDR3 is TGTGCCAGCAGTTTTAGGGGGTACGGCTACACCTTC.